The 4 T cell receptor beta chains reported below all come from one sample, sequenced in a study of shared clonotypes between healthy human individuals. Naive-designated CD8 cells lacked CD45RO, were positively enriched for CCR7, and omitted terminally differentiated effector memory CD45RA+ cells. Here immunoSEQ multiplex PCR was the method, and the copy in TCRdb shows in-frame clones only, minus some. The sample carries just over 2,000,000 clones, roughly 95% recorded once. The sample consisted of naive CD8+ T cells sorted from blood. The receptors here all came from a man younger than 35 in good health.

The chain is built from TRBV5-1 and TRBJ1-1, with TRBD1 matching 7 bases. This CDR3 is 14 amino acids long. CDR1 and CDR2 (germline): SGHRS, YFSETQ. Losses at the gene ends were 7 bases for V and 5 bases for J; bases not matched to a gene: 11. The CDR3 DNA is TGCGCCAGCGAGCTTGAGGGGGCGACTACTGAAGCTTTCTTT. Protein: CASELEGATTEAFF.

The CDR3 DNA reads TGTGCCAGCAAACCGACAGGGGGCTTTTCACCCCTCCACTTT. Its translation is CASKPTGGFSPLHF. The V and J genes are TRBV27 and TRBJ1-6; 10 nucleotides agree with TRBD1. This CDR3 spans 14 amino acids. Losses at the gene ends were 7 bases for V and 9 bases for J; bases not matched to a gene: 6. Germline V CDR1 and CDR2: MNHEY, SMNVEV (reference sequence).

Notes on this clone: Within the sample, other DNA sequences also encode this same CDR3. This chain joins TRBV5-6 and TRBJ2-1; D remains unclear. This CDR3 spans 13 amino acids. The germline CDR1 and CDR2 sequences are SGHDT and YYEEEE. Trimming took 5 bases from V and 1 from J, leaving 7 bases between them. DNA for the CDR3: TGTGCCAGCAGTGCAGCTTCCTACAATGAGCAGTTCTTC. Residues: CASSAASYNEQFF. Full variable domain (remainder filled in from reference TRBV5-6 and TRBJ2-1): DAGVTQSPTHLIKTRGQQVTLRCSPKSGHDTVSWYQQALGQGPQFIFQYYEEEERQRGNFPDRFSGHQFPNYSSELNVNALLLGDSALYLCASSAASYNEQFFGPGTRLTVL.

For this clone: Different DNA sequences within this sample yield the same CDR3. This rearrangement joins TRBV6-5 to TRBJ2-7, with D possibly being TRBD2 (5 bases). Trimming pared 5 bases from V and 2 bases from J, leaving 10 bases between. The germline CDR1 and CDR2 sequences are MNHEY and SVGAGI. This CDR3 comprises 13 residues. CDR3 protein: CASSEGPTYEQYF. The DNA of the CDR3 is TGTGCCAGCAGTGAGGGCCCTACCTACGAGCAGTACTTC.